This paragraph reports one T cell receptor beta chain. Its antigen is not known. The stimulus was an HIV-1 Gag 15-mer peptide pool, about 1.1 ug/peptide/mL. CD40L/CD69 double-negative CD45RO-high memory CD4+ T cells were collected. These data come from a study of persistence of HIV-infected CD4 T cells. The immunoSEQ assay was version 4, run in survey mode. The table came from immunoSEQ multiplex PCR; TCRdb's copy has only in-frame clones and leaves some out. The repertoire holds about 40,000 clones, with about four fifths as singletons. The receptor was derived from an adult man with HIV who was CMV-seropositive. The sample was CD4+ T cells sorted from PBMCs after approximately 18-hour stimulation, taken from a patient who received antiretroviral therapy.

The CDR3 reads CASSVAPGGQETQYF. The CDR3 coding sequence is TGTGCCAGCAGCGTAGCTCCAGGAGGCCAAGAGACCCAGTACTTC. The chain combines TRBV9 with TRBJ2-5; tentative D call: TRBD2 (5 bases). CDR3 size: 15 residues. CDR1 and CDR2 (germline): SGDLS, YYNGEE. The V and J ends lost 0 bases and 1 base respectively, with 10 bases between them.